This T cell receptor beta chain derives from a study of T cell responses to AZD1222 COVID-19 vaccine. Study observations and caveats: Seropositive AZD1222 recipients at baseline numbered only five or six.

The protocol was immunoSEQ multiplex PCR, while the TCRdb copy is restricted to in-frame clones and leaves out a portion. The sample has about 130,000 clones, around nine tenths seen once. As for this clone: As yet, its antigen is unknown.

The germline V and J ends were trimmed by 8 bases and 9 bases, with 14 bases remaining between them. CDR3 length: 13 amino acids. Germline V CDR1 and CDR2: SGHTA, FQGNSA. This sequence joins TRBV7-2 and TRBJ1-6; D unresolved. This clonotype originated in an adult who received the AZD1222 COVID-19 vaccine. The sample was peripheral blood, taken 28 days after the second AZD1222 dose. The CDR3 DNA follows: TGTGCCAGCCGAGACGCCTCGGTTTCACCCCTCCACTTT. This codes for CASRDASVSPLHF. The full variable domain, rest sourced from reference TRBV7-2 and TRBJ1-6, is GAGVSQSPSNKVTEKGKDVELRCDPISGHTALYWYRQSLGQGLEFLIYFQGNSAPDKSGLPSDRFSAERTGGSVSTLTIQRTQQEDSAVYLCASRDASVSPLHFGNGTRLTVT.